The clone carrying this T cell receptor (beta chain) occurred many times. Its antigen is not known. This specimen comes from a study of neurological immune-mediated disorders. The study, taken as a whole, reports: Phylogenetic grouping assigned the repertoires of 18 of 34 multiple sclerosis patients to a single related-CDR3 cluster, which may represent a signature.

TCRdb re-analysed the 5' RACE reads in MiXCR, keeping a single row per CDR3 protein. Of around 46,000 distinct CDR3 sequences listed, around 1.9% are singletons. V gave up 2 bases and J gave up 5 bases; unmatched junction bases: 12. There are 16 residues in the CDR3. From germline, CDR1 is DFQATT and CDR2 SNEGSKA (reference sequence). Unsorted libraries came from 2 million PBMCs stored at -80 °C. This chain uses TRBV20-1 with TRBJ2-1, with 7 bases lining up with TRBD2. Sequencing was done on a sample of PBMCs. The sequence derives from a woman between 35 and 50 years old with multiple sclerosis. The CDR3 is CSARIPAGRGNNEQFF. DNA for the CDR3: TGCAGTGCTAGAATACCGGCGGGGCGGGGGAACAATGAGCAGTTCTTC.